Here is one T cell receptor beta chain with its context. Its antigen is as yet unknown. This sample stems from a study of cytomegalovirus exposure and HLA in healthy donors. The PCR had 60 Vbeta and 13 Jbeta primers. Assay: immunoSEQ multiplex PCR; the TCRdb copy retains only in-frame clones and omits some. The table lists fewer than 150,000 clones, roughly 80% of them singletons. Deletions cut 1 base from V and 3 bases from J, with 10 bases between. The CDR3 covers 15 residues. CDR1 LNHDA and CDR2 SQIVND come from the germline V gene (reference sequence). Study-level findings and limits: Analyzed later, most CMV-associated TCR beta chains appeared HLA-restricted.

The V and J genes are TRBV19 and TRBJ2-1, with D unclear. This TCR was recovered from a man in his 60s in good health and CMV-seropositive. The material sequenced was PBMCs. The CDR3 protein is CASSIGQSHYNEQFF. Written as DNA, the CDR3 is TGTGCCAGTAGTATAGGGCAGTCACACTACAATGAGCAGTTCTTC.